This T cell receptor beta chain was sequenced for a study of T cell responses to AZD1222 COVID-19 vaccine. CDR3 length: 13 residues. Germline V gives CDR1 SGHTA, CDR2 FQGTGA. V was shortened by 3 bases and J by 6 bases, with 9 bases between the two germline ends. Here immunoSEQ multiplex PCR was the method, and the copy in TCRdb shows in-frame clones only, minus some. The sample lists 95,000 to 150,000 clones, roughly 87% occurring once. In this sample, this clone turned up once. This sequence was found in an adult who received the AZD1222 COVID-19 vaccine. Sequenced here: peripheral blood, sampled 28 days after the second AZD1222 dose. The chain employs TRBV7-3 and TRBJ2-1; D gene unclear. The CDR3 spells CASSLARANEQFF. CDR3 DNA: TGTGCCAGCAGCTTGGCTAGGGCCAATGAGCAGTTCTTC.